The next 8 T cell receptor beta chains were all read from a single sample in a study of cytomegalovirus exposure and HLA in healthy donors. PCR used 60 Vbeta primers and 13 Jbeta primers. Produced via immunoSEQ multiplex PCR; TCRdb's table is partial and in-frame only. The sample lists roughly 190,000 clones; around 87% were seen once. Sequencing used PBMCs. Receptors were obtained from a young man in good health and CMV-seronegative.

This chain uses TRBV4-1 with TRBJ2-7; tentatively, D is TRBD2 (5 bases). Germline-derived CDR1 and CDR2 are MGHRA and YSYEKL. V was cut by 4 bases and J by 7 bases, with 23 bases left in between. The CDR3 totals 16 residues. For the CDR3, the DNA is TGCGCCAGCAGCCGACGGCGGGCTGGCCCAGAGGGTGAGCAGTACTTC. Translation: CASSRRRAGPEGEQYF.

This chain joins TRBV28 and TRBJ1-1; D not resolved. CDR3 length equals 15 residues. V was cut by 3 bases and J by 11 bases, with 22 bases left in between. The germline CDR1 and CDR2 sequences are MDHEN and SYDVKM. As DNA, the CDR3 is TGTGCCAGCAGTTTGAAGGTTTTGACCATCAGGTGGGCTTTCTTT. Translation: CASSLKVLTIRWAFF.

The chain recombines TRBV5-1 with TRBJ1-3, with TRBD1 identical over 7 bases. Germline loops: CDR1 SGHRS, CDR2 YFSETQ. Trimming at V came to 0 bases and at J to 6 bases, leaving 6 bases not matched to a gene. The CDR3 is 15 residues long. DNA for the CDR3: TGCGCCAGCAGCTTGGCGACTGGACAGGAAAACACCATATATTTT. It codes for CASSLATGQENTIYF.

J is TRBJ1-2 and V is TRBV29-1; perhaps TRBD1 as D (5 bases). Germline CDR1 and CDR2: SQVTM and ANQGSEA. Deletions cut 5 bases from V and 1 base from J, with 11 bases between. The CDR3 is 13 residues long. DNA of the CDR3: TGCAGCGTTCAAGGCAGGGATAACTATGGCTACACCTTC. As protein: CSVQGRDNYGYTF.

This chain joins TRBV19 and TRBJ2-7; 7 bases are shared with TRBD2. Germline trimming cut 4 bases from V and 3 bases from J; bases unmatched to any gene: 9. Looked up from germline, CDR1 is LNHDA and CDR2 is SQIVND (reference sequence). The CDR3 covers 15 residues. The CDR3 protein is CASSTLPGLNYEQYF. The CDR3 DNA reads TGTGCCAGTAGTACCCTCCCGGGACTAAACTACGAGCAGTACTTC.

This clone was seen just once. This chain links TRBV6-6 with TRBJ2-3; 11 bases match TRBD1. The trim removed 5 bases at V and 8 bases at J, leaving 6 bases unmatched. Germline CDR1 reads MNHNY; CDR2 reads SVGAGI (reference sequence). This CDR3 has 14 residues. The CDR3 spells CASSPRDRGFTQYF. The CDR3 coding sequence is TGTGCCAGCAGTCCGCGGGACAGGGGGTTTACGCAGTATTTT.

This clone came up a few times. The genes are TRBV7-8 and TRBJ2-3; the D gene is possibly TRBD2 (5 bases). This CDR3 has 18 residues. The ends were cut back, 1 base at V and 0 bases at J, with 17 bases in the middle. From germline, CDR1 is SGHVS and CDR2 FQNEAQ. The CDR3 DNA follows: TGTGCCAGCAGCTTAGGTGCCCCCGTTGCGGGTAGCACAGATACGCAGTATTTT. Its protein product is CASSLGAPVAGSTDTQYF.

The gene calls are TRBV7-9 and TRBJ1-4; possible D gene TRBD1, 5 bases. The CDR3 extends over 13 amino acids. CDR1 and CDR2 (germline): SEHNR, FQNEAQ (reference sequence). With 9 bases removed from V and 6 bases from J, the gap between germline ends came to 14 bases. CDR3 in amino acids: CASWGEIDEKLFF. As DNA, the CDR3 is TGTGCCAGTTGGGGGGAAATAGATGAAAAACTGTTTTTT.